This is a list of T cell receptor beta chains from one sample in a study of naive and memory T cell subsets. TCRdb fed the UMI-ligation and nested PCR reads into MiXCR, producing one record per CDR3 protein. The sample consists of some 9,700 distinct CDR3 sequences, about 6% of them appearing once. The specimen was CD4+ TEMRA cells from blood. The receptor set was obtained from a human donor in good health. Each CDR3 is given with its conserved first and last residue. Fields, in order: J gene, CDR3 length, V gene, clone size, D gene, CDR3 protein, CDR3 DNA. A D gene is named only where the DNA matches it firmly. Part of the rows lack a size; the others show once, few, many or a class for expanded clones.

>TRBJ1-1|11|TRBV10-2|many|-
CASRQNTEAFF
TGCGCCAGCAGACAGAACACTGAAGCTTTCTTT
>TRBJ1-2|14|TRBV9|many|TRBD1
CASSRGQGMAGYTF
TGTGCCAGCAGCAGAGGACAGGGAATGGCTGGCTACACCTTC
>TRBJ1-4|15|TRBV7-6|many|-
CASSPTGAFAEKLFF
TGTGCCAGCAGCCCGACGGGGGCATTCGCCGAAAAACTGTTTTTT
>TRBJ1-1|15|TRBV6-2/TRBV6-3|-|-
CASSYEATGNTEAFF
TGTGCCAGCAGTTACGAAGCCACAGGGAACACTGAAGCTTTCTTT
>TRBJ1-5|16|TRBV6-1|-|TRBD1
CASSEGPAGGQWPQHF
TGTGCCAGCAGTGAAGGGCCAGCAGGGGGGCAGTGGCCCCAGCATTTT
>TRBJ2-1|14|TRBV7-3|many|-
CASSLTPTSVEQFF
TGTGCCAGCAGCTTAACGCCGACTAGTGTTGAGCAGTTCTTC
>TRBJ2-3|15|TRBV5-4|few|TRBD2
CASTPSAGGTDTQYF
TGTGCCAGCACCCCCTCAGCGGGAGGCACAGATACGCAGTATTTT
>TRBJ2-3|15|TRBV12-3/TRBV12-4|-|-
CASSFGKTSTDTQYF
TGTGCCAGCAGTTTCGGGAAGACTAGCACAGATACGCAGTATTTT
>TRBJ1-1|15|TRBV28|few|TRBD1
CASRGGETGKRGAFF
TGTGCCAGCAGGGGGGGTGAGACAGGGAAGAGAGGCGCTTTCTTT
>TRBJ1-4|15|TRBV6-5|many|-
CASSYSGSTNEKLFF
TGTGCCAGCAGTTACTCAGGGTCCACTAATGAAAAACTGTTTTTT
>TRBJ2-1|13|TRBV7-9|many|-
CASSMIRRDEQFF
TGTGCCAGCAGCATGATCCGCCGGGATGAGCAGTTCTTC
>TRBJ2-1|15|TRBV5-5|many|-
CASSLVGRAIDEQFF
TGTGCCAGCAGCTTGGTGGGCAGGGCGATCGATGAGCAGTTCTTC
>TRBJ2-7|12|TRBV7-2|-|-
CASSQPSPEQYF
TGTGCCAGCAGCCAACCTAGCCCCGAGCAGTACTTC
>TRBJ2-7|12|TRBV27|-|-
CASSLRGTEQYF
TGTGCCAGCAGTTTAAGGGGTACCGAGCAGTACTTC
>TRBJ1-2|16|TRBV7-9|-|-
CASTQGVEGRRSGYTF
TGTGCCAGCACCCAGGGAGTTGAGGGAAGACGTAGTGGCTACACCTTC
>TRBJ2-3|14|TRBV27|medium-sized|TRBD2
CASSRDYLLSTQYF
TGTGCCAGCAGTCGGGACTACCTTTTGAGTACGCAGTATTTT
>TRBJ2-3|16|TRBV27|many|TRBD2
CASSKPRGGSTDTQYF
TGTGCCAGCAGTAAACCCCGGGGGGGTAGCACAGATACGCAGTATTTT
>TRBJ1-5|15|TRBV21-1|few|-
CASSNSGFGNQPQHF
TGTGCCAGCAGCAATTCAGGATTCGGCAATCAGCCCCAGCATTTT
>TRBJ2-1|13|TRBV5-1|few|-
CASSSPQGNEQFF
TGCGCCAGCAGCTCCCCCCAAGGTAATGAGCAGTTCTTC
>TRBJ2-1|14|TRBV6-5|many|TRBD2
CASTKGLAYNEQFF
TGTGCCAGCACCAAGGGACTAGCCTACAATGAGCAGTTCTTC
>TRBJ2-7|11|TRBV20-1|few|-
CSAGLVYEQYF
TGCAGTGCAGGTCTGGTCTACGAGCAGTACTTC
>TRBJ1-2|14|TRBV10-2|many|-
CASSPTAGDYGYTF
TGCGCCAGCAGCCCCACCGCGGGGGACTATGGCTACACCTTC
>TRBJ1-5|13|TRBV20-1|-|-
CSAGGDSNQPQHF
TGCAGTGCTGGAGGTGATAGCAATCAGCCCCAGCATTTT
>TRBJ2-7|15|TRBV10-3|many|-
CAIKGSGGVSYEQYF
TGTGCCATCAAGGGCTCCGGTGGGGTGTCCTACGAGCAGTACTTC
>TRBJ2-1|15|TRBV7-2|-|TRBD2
CASSFSGSSYNEQFF
TGTGCCAGCAGCTTTAGCGGGAGCTCCTACAATGAGCAGTTCTTC
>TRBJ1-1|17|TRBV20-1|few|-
CSARENLQGPSGTEAFF
TGCAGTGCTAGAGAGAATTTGCAGGGGCCGTCGGGGACTGAAGCTTTCTTT
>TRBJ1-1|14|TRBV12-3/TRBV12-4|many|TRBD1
CASRDRGMNTEAFF
TGTGCCAGTCGAGACAGGGGAATGAACACTGAAGCTTTCTTT
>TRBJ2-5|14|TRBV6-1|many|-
CASSEDPARETQYF
TGTGCCAGCAGTGAAGACCCCGCCCGAGAGACCCAGTACTTC
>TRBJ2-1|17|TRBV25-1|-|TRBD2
CASSDLSGTSGPDEQFF
TGTGCCAGCAGTGATCTTTCCGGGACTAGCGGACCTGACGAGCAGTTCTTC
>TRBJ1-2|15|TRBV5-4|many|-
CASSLVGGPNYGYTF
TGTGCCAGCAGCTTGGTTGGGGGGCCGAACTATGGCTACACCTTC
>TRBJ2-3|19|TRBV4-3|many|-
CASSQEVDLGAWVTDTQYF
TGCGCCAGCAGCCAAGAAGTTGACTTGGGAGCCTGGGTGACAGATACGCAGTATTTT
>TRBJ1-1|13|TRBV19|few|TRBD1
CASRDRATTEAFF
TGTGCCAGTAGGGACAGGGCAACCACTGAAGCTTTCTTT
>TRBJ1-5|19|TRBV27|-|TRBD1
CASRPGTGGRGARNQPQHF
TGTGCCAGCAGGCCCGGGACAGGAGGCAGAGGGGCACGCAATCAGCCCCAGCATTTT
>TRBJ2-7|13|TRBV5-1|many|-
CASSEGSSYEQYF
TGCGCCAGCAGCGAGGGAAGCTCCTACGAGCAGTACTTC
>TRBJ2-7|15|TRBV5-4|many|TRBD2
CASSFGGRLVDEQYF
TGTGCCAGCAGCTTCGGGGGGAGGCTAGTGGACGAGCAGTACTTC
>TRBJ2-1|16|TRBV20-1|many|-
CSARHRGDVSYNEQFF
TGCAGTGCTAGACACCGGGGCGATGTCTCCTACAATGAGCAGTTCTTC
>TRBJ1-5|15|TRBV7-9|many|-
CASSLAGRSNQPQHF
TGTGCCAGCAGCTTAGCGGGGAGAAGTAATCAGCCCCAGCATTTT
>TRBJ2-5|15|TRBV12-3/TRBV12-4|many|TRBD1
CASSPGTGGKETQYF
TGTGCCAGCAGTCCCGGGACAGGGGGAAAAGAGACCCAGTACTTC
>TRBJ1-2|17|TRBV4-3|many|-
CASSLEGQRGSDYGYTF
TGCGCCAGCAGCCTCGAGGGACAAAGGGGTAGTGACTATGGCTACACCTTC
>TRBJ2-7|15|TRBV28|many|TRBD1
CASSSRGQVTYEQYF
TGTGCCAGCAGTTCACGGGGACAGGTAACCTACGAGCAGTACTTC
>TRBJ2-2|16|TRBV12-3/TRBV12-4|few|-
CASTPNEGGHTGELFF
TGTGCCAGCACCCCGAACGAGGGGGGGCACACCGGGGAGCTGTTTTTT
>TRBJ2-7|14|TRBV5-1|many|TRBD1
CASSNRDRAYEQYF
TGCGCCAGCAGCAACCGGGACAGGGCCTACGAGCAGTACTTC